This section outlines one T cell receptor (beta chain) sequence together with its context. Its specificity is not known. Sorting from PBMCs produced CD4+ and CD8+ T cells. This entry is derived from a study of CD8+ T cells in alopecia areata. Study-level information: Treated patients swallowed 5 to 10 mg of oral tofacitinib twice daily.

Study-wide results and limits: Researchers report lesional scalp, most notably alopecia totalis/universalis, outstripped normal scalp in clonality. TCRs were shared less clearly across patients than in mice, possibly for HLA-related reasons.

It was cDNA, reverse transcribed from extracted RNA, that served as the sequencing template. Generated by immunoSEQ multiplex PCR, the TCRdb table keeps only in-frame clones and is missing some. The data contain 100,000 to 150,000 clones, roughly 54% of them singletons. This clonotype originated in a human donor with alopecia areata. This sample comprised CD4+ T cells sorted from blood, obtained at week 0.

The CDR3 loop reads CASSLGLGPNNEQFF. DNA of the CDR3: TGTGCCAGCAGCTTAGGACTAGGCCCGAACAATGAGCAGTTCTTC. The chain combines TRBV7-2 with TRBJ2-1; possibly TRBD2 for D (6 bases). The germline V gene has CDR1 SGHTA and CDR2 FQGNSA. V was pared by 1 base and J by 5 bases, with 12 bases between. This CDR3 contains 15 residues. Full variable domain (outside the CDR3, taken from reference TRBV7-2 and TRBJ2-1): GAGVSQSPSNKVTEKGKDVELRCDPISGHTALYWYRQSLGQGLEFLIYFQGNSAPDKSGLPSDRFSAERTGGSVSTLTIQRTQQEDSAVYLCASSLGLGPNNEQFFGPGTRLTVL.